These 21 T cell receptor beta chains were sequenced from one sample in a study of HIV-infected patients and healthy controls. The repertoire came from unfractionated whole blood and reflected all unsorted peripheral T cells. cDNA was made from 500 ng RNA using alpha and beta constant primers. Alpha and beta chain libraries were made separately by chain-specific third strand synthesis with multiplexing indices. Via MiXCR, TCRdb re-called the 5' RACE reads, giving one row per CDR3 protein. The profile covers approximately 11,000 distinct CDR3 sequences, with about 5.1% appearing a single time and around 3.5% taken by the ten largest. The specimen sequenced was blood. Receptors originate from an adult in good health.

This clonotype was detected many times. The chain employs TRBV7-9 and TRBJ1-6, with 8 positions matching TRBD1. V was pared by 2 bases and J by 10 bases, with 10 bases of the junction left unmatched. Germline loops: CDR1 SEHNR, CDR2 FQNEAQ (reference sequence). This CDR3 comprises 16 residues. The chain's CDR3 is CASSLSPTGDSSPLHF. The DNA of the CDR3 is TGTGCCAGCAGCTTAAGTCCGACAGGGGATTCATCACCCCTCCACTTT.

This clonotype has ten or more counts. The chain links TRBV20-1 to TRBJ2-1; 7 bases are shared with TRBD2. CDR1 is DFQATT and CDR2 is SNEGSKA in the germline V gene (reference sequence). CDR3 length equals 13 residues. Written as DNA, the CDR3 is TGCATTACCGGGGGGAACTCCTACAATGAGCAGTTCTTC. Residues: CITGGNSYNEQFF.

This clonotype was counted at least ten times. This chain links TRBV5-1 with TRBJ2-7; no clear D. Germline lookup yields CDR1 SGHRS and CDR2 YFSETQ. The ends were cut back, 3 bases at V and 3 bases at J, with 7 bases in the middle. CDR3 length: 12 residues. DNA of the CDR3: TGCGCCAGCAGCTCGACCAACTACGAGCAGTACTTC. Protein: CASSSTNYEQYF.

This clonotype was picked up many times. The rearrangement uses TRBV10-3 and TRBJ1-1, with D unresolved. Trimming took 2 bases from V and 1 from J, leaving 8 bases between them. The germline gives CDR1 ENHRY, CDR2 SYGVKD. This CDR3 comprises 14 residues. The CDR3 loop reads CAISEGEGNTEAFF. Written as DNA, the CDR3 is TGTGCCATCAGTGAGGGGGAGGGGAACACTGAAGCTTTCTTT.

This clonotype was recorded at least ten times. DNA of the CDR3: TGCAGTGCTACATCAGGGGATCAGCCCCAGCATTTT. Translation: CSATSGDQPQHF. This chain connects TRBV20-1 to TRBJ1-5; a possible D gene is TRBD1 (6 bases). CDR3 size: 12 residues. Trimming removed 4 bases at V and 5 bases at J, with 9 bases between. Germline V CDR1 and CDR2: DFQATT, SNEGSKA (reference sequence).

By share, this clonotype ranks as medium-sized. The chain couples TRBV6-1 to TRBJ2-7; TRBD2 agrees at 8 bases. CDR1 is MNHNS, CDR2 SASEGT, per germline. With 5 bases clipped from V and 7 bases from J, the junction kept 1 base outside the gene matches. The CDR3 loop spans 11 amino acids. CDR3 nucleotides: TGTGCCAGCAGTCGGGGGGGTGAGCAGTACTTC. As protein: CASSRGGEQYF.

The CDR3 loop is CASSMEAGRGNQPQHF. The CDR3 coding sequence is TGTGCCAGCAGCATGGAAGCGGGACGGGGCAATCAGCCCCAGCATTTT. The chain has TRBV21-1 and TRBJ1-5. TRBV21-1 is a recognized pseudogene. The CDR3 runs to 16 residues.

This clonotype was recorded many times. The chain employs TRBV7-9 and TRBJ1-6; a weak D match, TRBD1 (6 bases). Trimming shortened V by 3 bases and J by 9 bases, and 15 bases separated the two germline ends. Germline loops: CDR1 SEHNR, CDR2 FQNEAQ (reference sequence). The CDR3 covers 15 residues. The CDR3 region is CASSFATGTTSPLHF. The CDR3 region has the DNA TGTGCCAGCAGCTTTGCAACCGGGACAACTTCACCCCTCCACTTT.

This clonotype was observed at least ten times. The gene calls are TRBV5-1 and TRBJ2-1; 10 bases line up with TRBD1. The germline CDR1 and CDR2 sequences are SGHRS and YFSETQ. Germline trimming cut 4 bases from V and 0 bases from J; bases unmatched to any gene: 7. The CDR3 is made up of 17 amino acids. CDR3 in amino acids: CASSPGTGVSSYNEQFF. The CDR3 DNA follows: TGCGCCAGCAGCCCCGGGACAGGGGTGAGCTCCTACAATGAGCAGTTCTTC.

There are many counts of this clonotype. In DNA form, the CDR3 reads TGTGCCAGCAGCCCTGGCCAGGGAAAAGCTTTCTTT. It specifies CASSPGQGKAFF. The genes are TRBV12-3 or TRBV12-4 and TRBJ1-1; possibly TRBD1 for D (5 bases). With 6 bases removed from V and 9 bases from J, the gap between germline ends came to 14 bases. The CDR3 loop spans 12 amino acids.

There are many counts of this clonotype. The chain has TRBV19 and TRBJ2-1; TRBD2 agrees at 11 bases. Germline CDR1 LNHDA, CDR2 SQIVND (reference sequence). V was pared by 4 bases and J by 6 bases, with 14 bases of the junction left unmatched. The CDR3 runs to 18 residues. The CDR3 DNA reads as TGTGCCAGTAGTAGGGGACGTGTAGCGGGGGGGCAGTCCAATGAGCAGTTCTTC. This sequence encodes CASSRGRVAGGQSNEQFF.

Many counts were recorded for this clonotype. V gene TRBV12-3 or TRBV12-4 combines with J gene TRBJ1-3, with 7 bases lining up with TRBD1. This CDR3 comprises 16 residues. The V and J ends lost 5 bases and 3 bases, in that order; junction bases with no gene match: 10. CDR3 in DNA: TGTGCCAGCAGTCGCGAGGGGGCGGGAGTTGGAAACACCATATATTTT. As protein: CASSREGAGVGNTIYF.

This clonotype rates as medium-sized. The chain uses TRBV6-6 and TRBJ2-7; tentatively, D is TRBD2 (5 bases). The CDR3 extends over 13 amino acids. Germline assignment: CDR1 MNHNY and CDR2 SVGAGI (reference sequence). V gave up 7 bases and J gave up 5 bases, with 15 bases separating them. This CDR3 is CASTDTGYHEQYF. As DNA, the CDR3 is TGTGCCAGCACTGACACGGGGTACCACGAGCAGTACTTC.

Sample share makes this clonotype medium-sized. J is TRBJ2-1 and V is TRBV10-2, with TRBD1 matching over 11 bases. V lost 10 bases to trimming and J lost 6 bases; unmatched junction nucleotides: 8. This CDR3 comprises 14 residues. Germline V gene data show CDR1 as WSHSY and CDR2 as SAAADI. The CDR3 sequence: CAIRTGGAGNEQFF. Here the CDR3 DNA reads TGCGCCATCCGGACAGGGGGCGCGGGCAATGAGCAGTTCTTC.

V gene TRBV2 combines with J gene TRBJ1-4; TRBD1 matches 7 bases. Per the germline V gene, CDR1 is SNHLY and CDR2 is FYNNEI. The CDR3 is 15 residues long. V was pared by 6 bases and J by 8 bases, with 12 bases of the junction left unmatched. This CDR3 reads CASRTLWTGDEKLFF. The CDR3 DNA sequence: TGTGCCAGCAGGACACTCTGGACAGGAGACGAAAAACTGTTTTTT.

This clonotype was seen at least ten times. One junction end disagrees with the germline gene, perhaps due to a read error. The rearrangement uses TRBV12-3 or TRBV12-4 and TRBJ1-2; no firm D call. CDR3 length: 14 amino acids. The CDR3 protein is CASSPGGSATLVAF. In DNA, the CDR3 is TGTGCCAGCAGCCCAGGCGGGTCAGCGACCCTAGTCGCCTTC.

This clonotype was seen many times. V usage is TRBV3-1 and J usage is TRBJ2-5, with TRBD2 matching 13 bases. The CDR3 runs to 21 residues. Germline V gene lookup returns CDR1 LGHDT and CDR2 YNNKEL (reference sequence). V shed 0 bases and J 0 bases; nucleotides not matched to a gene: 13. The CDR3 bases are TGTGCCAGCAGCCAAGAGTTACCCTCCGGGACTAGCGGGACGAACCAAGAGACCCAGTACTTC. Translated: CASSQELPSGTSGTNQETQYF.

The rearrangement links TRBV6-5 to TRBJ2-6; D perhaps matches TRBD1 (6 bases). The CDR3 has 18 residues. V shed 4 bases and J shed 0 bases, with 16 bases lying between them. Germline assignment: CDR1 MNHEY and CDR2 SVGAGI. In nucleotides, the CDR3 is TGTGCCAGCAGTTGGAGGCAGGGGAAAAACTCTGGGGCCAACGTCCTGACTTTC. Translation gives CASSWRQGKNSGANVLTF.

The rearrangement joins TRBV4-1 to TRBJ2-3; the D gene is possibly TRBD1 (6 bases). Per germline, CDR1 MGHRA and CDR2 YSYEKL. The CDR3 length is 15 residues. V was clipped by 3 bases and J by 5 bases, with 15 bases between them. CDR3 DNA sequence: TGCGCCAGCAGCCAGGAGGCTACAGGGTTAGATACGCAGTATTTT. Translating it yields CASSQEATGLDTQYF.

There are a few counts of this clonotype. V usage is TRBV2 and J usage is TRBJ2-5; 12 nucleotides line up with TRBD1. The CDR3 extends over 14 amino acids. The junction had 3 bases not matched to a gene; V was cut back by 6 bases and J by 4 bases. In germline, CDR1 is SNHLY, CDR2 FYNNEI. The CDR3 is CASRGDRGRETQYF. The DNA for the CDR3 is TGTGCCAGCAGGGGGGACAGGGGGCGAGAGACCCAGTACTTC.

This clonotype was counted at least ten times. The chain couples TRBV20-1 to TRBJ2-3; TRBD1 agrees at 7 bases. The CDR3 is 13 amino acids. Per germline, CDR1 DFQATT and CDR2 SNEGSKA (reference sequence). The J segment lost 3 bases and the V segment lost 5 bases, leaving 5 bases of the junction unmatched. The CDR3 here is CSAVDRATDTQYF. The CDR3 DNA is TGCAGTGCTGTCGACAGGGCGACAGATACGCAGTATTTT.